Included here is one T cell receptor (beta chain) sequence, with context. Its specific antigen is unknown. No quality values exist for individual bases; no much larger clone is one base distant. In the germline V gene (reference sequence), CDR1 corresponds to LNHDA and CDR2 to SQIVND. Its CDR3 holds 17 amino acids, cysteine through phenylalanine. Just CDR3 DNA is preserved here, 51 bases in frame from base 1. V ends up 3 bases short and J 6 bases short, with an unmatched junction base count of 12. Libraries were made using the immunoSEQ multiplex PCR assay. For the multiplex PCR, a mixture combining 60 forward primers for TCR Vbeta segments and 13 reverse primers for TCR Jbeta segments was used. A multiplex PCR assay on genomic DNA amplified the CDR3 region of rearranged TCR beta genes. The amplified TCR beta libraries were sequenced on the Illumina HiSeq System as 87-base-pair reads. The paper's processing steps were these. A later analysis counted some 80 million unique TCR beta chains across the approximately 700 repertoires, and some 11 million of these chains were shared by at least two donors. Raw reads were error-corrected and collapsed into unique sequences by a nearest-neighbor algorithm in which closely related sequences were merged to remove PCR and sequencing errors. Alignment of CDR3 sequences to IMGT reference sequences was used to assign V, D and J gene segments. For a sequence to be retained, a match of at least six nucleotides was required to both a V gene segment and a J gene segment. Rearrangements were called productive when the CDR3 lacked stop codons and stayed in frame with V and J; all others were non-productive. Following IMGT convention, CDR3 was defined as the stretch from the second conserved V-encoded cysteine to the conserved J-encoded phenylalanine. In an earlier analysis of roughly 580 of the donors, sequences lacking an unambiguous match to a single V gene segment were excluded. An earlier analysis of 587 of the donors called V segments functional above 56.7% productive rearrangements and segregating when the between-donor standard deviation exceeded 5%. A statistical classification framework was built to diagnose cytomegalovirus status from the catalog of TCR beta chain sequences. A later analysis assigned V and J genes by comparing TCR nucleotide sequences with IMGT/GENE-DB human TR gene sequences. In a later analysis, CDR3 sequences and most-parsimonious VDJ recombination scenarios were assigned using the TCRdist pipeline. In a later analysis, each TCR beta chain was defined by its CDR3 amino acid sequence together with its V-gene family, and reads lacking a unique V-gene family were excluded. To address suspected cross-contamination and a sequencing artifact, a later analysis removed 450 to 700 highly shared, low-generation-probability nucleotide sequences. In a later analysis, a clonal expansion index for each public chain was calculated from normalized within-repertoire ranks of inferred template counts. In a later analysis, generation probabilities were computed using a VDJ recombination model fitted to out-of-frame rearrangements, and the results were checked against IGoR. In a later analysis, hypergeometric tests were used to score TCR-TCR, TCR-HLA and TCR-CMV co-occurrence, with a repertoire-size bias correction applied to TCR pairs. In a later analysis, false discovery rates were estimated by permuting HLA or CMV assignments 20 times. In a later analysis, co-occurring TCRs were grouped using DBSCAN, and TCRdist sequence similarity was added for clustering within HLA-allele-positive subsets. Co-occurrence clustering excluded repertoires with fewer than 30,000 or more than 120,000 public chains, plus five with anomalous nucleotide sharing. TCRdb re-hosts the immuneACCESS table, in-frame sequences only. Its copies lack some clones; in the studies checked, an unresolved V gene accounts for under half of them, and the cause for the rest is not known. That table furnishes V, J and clone size, whereas the DNA furnished D and trimming. A total of about 140,000 clones appear in this sample, 60% to 80% of them only once. The ten most abundant clones make up roughly 14% of the sample.

The sample originates from a study of cytomegalovirus exposure and HLA in healthy donors (dated by TCRdb to about 2017). The study in broad terms: According to an earlier analysis of 587 of the donors, about 180 million T cells yielded over 100 million unique TCR beta sequences and less than 300 Gb of sequence data. An early release that covered 500 to 800 HLA-typed donors contained about 300 gigabases of sequencing data and 85 million to 100 million unique TCR sequences. The genetic ancestry cluster associated with self-reported Caucasian donors included around four fifths of the 350 to 500 genotyped donors. The aim of the study was to test whether cataloging public T cell receptors could identify signatures of past pathogen exposure. Using immunosequencing, the study profiled T cell repertoires from 550 to 750 subjects and related those repertoires to cytomegalovirus serostatus. A separate validation cohort of roughly 130 different subjects was used in addition to the roughly 700-subject first cohort. To predict cytomegalovirus infection status, the study brought together high-throughput TCR immunosequencing, statistical association of individual TCRs with disease status, and machine learning. In a later analysis, previously published TCR beta repertoires from fewer than 750 donors were re-analyzed and high-resolution HLA genotyping was added so that TCR occurrence patterns could be studied. Rather than using new phenotypic data, the later analysis identified candidate immune exposures from TCR beta sequences and from how often those sequences occurred across donors. An earlier analysis of a few hundred of the donors applied high-throughput TCR beta sequencing to assess whether each TCR beta V gene segment acted as functional or pseudogenic. Donor age, sex, ethnicity and CMV serostatus were collected together with the repertoire data. A later genetic analysis used genome-wide SNP genotypes for about three fifths of the 666 donors, treating that subset as a discovery cohort. Every repertoire in the discovery cohort had been generated on one and the same sequencing platform. Both class I and class II loci were covered by HLA typing, at four-digit resolution. Typing coverage varied by locus: about 620-630 donors for A, B, C, DRB1 and DQB1; approximately 560 for DQA1; around 610 for DPA1; approximately 490 for DPB1. Five DR-DQ haplotypes were treated as single units for association and clustering because of strong linkage in the cohort. On average, 235,054 unique TCR beta nucleotide sequences were sequenced per donor among fewer than 500 genotyped donors of the cohort, with around 19% of those sequences being non-productive.

Summary of the overall study and its limitations: A further reported finding was that TCR beta sequences accurately predicted the HLA-A and HLA-B alleles for most subjects in the first cohort. A later analysis associated roughly 17,000 TCR beta sequences with specific HLA alleles at a false discovery rate of 0.05. For the cohort, immune exposure information was limited to CMV serostatus. The study gave a list of under 200 TCR beta chains associated with cytomegalovirus. A later analysis reported that several top co-occurrence clusters appeared linked to parvovirus B19, influenza, CMV and Epstein-Barr virus. Correlated functional status among segregating V segments might reflect linkage disequilibrium, but an unknown experimental factor could not be ruled out. Broadly in line with IMGT annotations, most TCR beta V segments showed up in productive rearrangements about 90% or about 30% of the time in an earlier analysis of some 590 of the donors. HLA typing was unavailable for some donors at each locus, so association tests used only the typed subset. In vitro tests confirmed that a few of the cytomegalovirus-associated TCR beta chains recognize cytomegalovirus antigens. In both the original and validation cohorts, the classifier was reported to diagnose cytomegalovirus status with high specificity and sensitivity. Because the 87-base-pair reads could not distinguish some IMGT-functional V segments, including TRBV6-2 and TRBV6-3, those segments were excluded. Across donors, most TCR sequences were observed very rarely, whereas some public TCRs were present in many individuals. A later genetic analysis associated a missense DCLRE1C variant with V-gene and J-gene trimming of TCR beta chains, and an independent cohort replicated the association. According to a later analysis, TCR association rates differed among HLA loci, with DRB1 alleles showing the most associated TCRs and HLA-C alleles showing the fewest. The authors suggested that the approach could potentially be extended to other disease states and immunological phenotypes. The presence/absence analyses assumed that sequencing depth was roughly uniform across donors, and that assumption may not be true. In a later analysis, HLA-associated TCR beta chains were found to be more clonally expanded and to have lower generation probabilities than equally common non-associated chains. According to a later analysis, most CMV-associated TCR beta chains appeared to be HLA-restricted, and the HLA associations seemed to be driven largely by CMV exposure. Fewer than 20 rarely observed V segments, including chromosome 9 orphons, were excluded from the earlier analysis of 550 to 700 of the donors because counts were too low. Assigning TCR associations to individual alleles was difficult when HLA alleles, especially DR and DQ, strongly co-occurred. Compared with the 666-donor mean, donors in an Asian-associated ancestry cluster had fewer N-insertions in productive TCRs, according to a later genetic analysis. A cluster of highly shared sequence variants was judged likely to be a technical artifact of the sequencing pipeline. Only TCR beta chains were sequenced in this cohort, and the absence of alpha or paired-chain data limited detectable features.

The cohort was made up of about 610 healthy bone marrow donors. At the time of sampling, every cohort member was nominally healthy, though immune exposures that went unrecorded were likely present. The donor was CMV seronegative and belonged to the group of 350 or so seronegative cohort members. Every donor gave a peripheral blood sample, and the peripheral blood mononuclear cells from that sample were used for TCR beta sequencing. The Qiagen DNeasy Blood Extraction Kit was used to extract genomic DNA from the blood cell samples. The TCR comes from a woman between 40 and 55 years old in good health and CMV-seronegative. The sequence joins TRBV19 to TRBJ2-1; 9 middle bases align to TRBD2. The specimen sequenced was PBMCs. At the DNA level, the sequence is TGTGCCAGTAGTATCGGACTAGCGCCAAGGTTGGGCAATGAGCAGTTCTTC. It codes for CASSIGLAPRLGNEQFF.